A selection of T cell receptor beta chains follows, all from one sample in a study of shared clonotypes between healthy human individuals. Measured with immunoSEQ multiplex PCR; TCRdb has only the in-frame clones, and not every one. The profile covers more than 1 million clones, with about 84% appearing a single time and 0.4% to 0.55% taken by the ten largest. Sequencing was performed on memory CD4+ T cells from PBMCs. The receptor source for this set is a young man in good health. Some clones in this sample may be carry-over from other donors' samples. The CDR3 runs from the conserved cysteine through the conserved F or W. A D gene is named only where the DNA matches it firmly. The size entry is marked missing in some rows and otherwise reads once, few, many or a size class.

d_gene	v_gene	abundance	j_gene	CDR3nt	CDR3aa
NA	TRBV5-1	few	TRBJ2-4	TGCGCCAGCAGCTTGGCCGAGCGGAGCCTAGCCAAAAACATTCAGTACTTC	CASSLAERSLAKNIQYF
NA	TRBV5-3	few	TRBJ2-2	TGTGCCAGAAGCTTGGGTGGGAGTTCCACCGGGGAGCTGTTTTTT	CARSLGGSSTGELFF
TRBD1	TRBV2	many	TRBJ1-1	TGTGCCAGCAGTGGGGACAGGGGCACTGAAGCTTTCTTT	CASSGDRGTEAFF
NA	TRBV18	NA	TRBJ2-1	TGTGCCAGCTCACCAGGGACACCAAATGAGCAGTTCTTC	CASSPGTPNEQFF
NA	TRBV5-1	NA	TRBJ1-4	TGCGCCAGCAGCTTGGGGACACGTTCGGAAAAACTGTTTTTT	CASSLGTRSEKLFF
NA	TRBV18	few	TRBJ1-4	TGTGCCAGCTCAACGGGACCAAATGAAAAACTGTTTTTT	CASSTGPNEKLFF
TRBD1	TRBV2	few	TRBJ1-3	TGTGCCAGCAGTCCCCCCACAGGGGAGGAAAACACCATATATTTT	CASSPPTGEENTIYF
NA	TRBV15	NA	TRBJ1-1	TGTGCCACCAGCAGAGGGGGCAACAGTGGCACTGAAGCTTTCTTT	CATSRGGNSGTEAFF
NA	TRBV9	few	TRBJ1-1	TGTGCCAGCAGCCACAAGGGGCGTAGTGAAGCTTTCTTT	CASSHKGRSEAFF
TRBD2	TRBV27	NA	TRBJ2-1	TGTGCCAGCGCCCACCCGACTAGCGGGAGATTCAATGAGCAGTTCTTC	CASAHPTSGRFNEQFF
TRBD2	TRBV2	NA	TRBJ2-7	TGTGCCAGCAGTACTAGCGGGTCCTACGAGCAGTACTTC	CASSTSGSYEQYF
TRBD2	TRBV7-8	NA	TRBJ2-7	TGTGCCAGCAGCTTAACAAAGGGAGGGAGCTATTCCGAGCAGTACTTC	CASSLTKGGSYSEQYF
NA	TRBV10-3	NA	TRBJ2-3	TGTGCCATCAGTCCTCAGAATACAGGCAGGACAGATACGCAGTATTTT	CAISPQNTGRTDTQYF
TRBD1	TRBV6-1	NA	TRBJ1-5	TGTGCCAGCAGTGAAGCACAGGGGAGTCAGCCCCAGCATTTT	CASSEAQGSQPQHF
TRBD2	TRBV19	NA	TRBJ2-7	TGTGCCAGTAGTATAGGATCGAGCGGGAGTATCTCCTACGAGCAGTACTTC	CASSIGSSGSISYEQYF
TRBD1	TRBV4-1	NA	TRBJ1-1	TGCGCCAGCAGCCAAGGACAGGGCGTCATAACTGAAGCTTTCTTT	CASSQGQGVITEAFF
NA	TRBV23-1	NA	TRBJ2-5	TGCGCCAGCAGTCACCAACTCGACAGCGTGCGAGAGACCCAGTACTTC	CASSHQLDSVRETQYF
NA	TRBV5-1	NA	TRBJ2-1	TGCGCCAGCAGCTACCGGGACCCTTGGAATGAGCAGTTCTTC	CASSYRDPWNEQFF
NA	TRBV6-5	few	TRBJ1-1	TGTGCCAGCAGTCATGGACACTATGAAGCTTTCTTT	CASSHGHYEAFF
NA	TRBV16	NA	TRBJ1-3	TGTGCCAGCAGCCAATCGGGAACTGCTGGAAACACCATATATTTT	CASSQSGTAGNTIYF
NA	TRBV7-9	NA	TRBJ2-5	TGTGCCAGCAGCTTAGGGTCTCCGGGGACAGAGACCCAGTACTTC	CASSLGSPGTETQYF
TRBD2	TRBV28	NA	TRBJ2-2	TGTGCCAGCAGTTTGTCGGGACTAGTCAACACCGGGGAGCTGTTTTTT	CASSLSGLVNTGELFF
NA	TRBV7-8	many	TRBJ1-2	TGTGCCAGCAGCTTAGATATCCGGGGCTACACCTTC	CASSLDIRGYTF
TRBD2	TRBV7-2	NA	TRBJ2-3	TGTGCCAGCAGCTTGAGCGGGGAGAGGGCAGATACGCAGTATTTT	CASSLSGERADTQYF
TRBD1	TRBV30	few	TRBJ2-5	TGTGCCTGGAGTGCCGGGACAGCGCAAGAGACCCAGTACTTC	CAWSAGTAQETQYF
NA	TRBV18	once	TRBJ2-5	TGTGCCAGCTCACCACGTTCCGTACCCCAAGAGACCCAGTACTTC	CASSPRSVPQETQYF
NA	TRBV5-4	NA	TRBJ2-5	TGTGCCAGCAGCTCAGGAGGTGGTCGCCTCCAAGAGACCCAGTACTTC	CASSSGGGRLQETQYF
NA	TRBV30	NA	TRBJ1-1	TGTGCCTGGATGGGGGGCAGTGAAGCTTTCTTT	CAWMGGSEAFF
NA	TRBV14	NA	TRBJ2-7	TGTGCCAGCAGCCAAGGCCGAGCCTACGAGCAGTACTTC	CASSQGRAYEQYF
TRBD1	TRBV7-2	NA	TRBJ2-7	TGTGCCAGCAGCTACCGGGACAGGGGTGGCGAGCAGTACTTC	CASSYRDRGGEQYF
NA	TRBV6-5	NA	TRBJ2-7	TGTGCCAGCAGCCGTCATCAGGGCTACGAGCAGTACTTC	CASSRHQGYEQYF
NA	TRBV7-2	NA	TRBJ1-2	TGTGCCAGCAGCTCTACCGGGACCTCACTGAGCTACACCTTC	CASSSTGTSLSYTF
TRBD1	TRBV4-2	NA	TRBJ2-4	TGTGCCAGCAGCCAAGAGGTTGGGACAGGGGGGGACATTCAGTACTTC	CASSQEVGTGGDIQYF
NA	TRBV2	NA	TRBJ1-1	TGTGCCAGCAGCCTAGAATGGGGAGAAGAGAACACTGAAGCTTTCTTT	CASSLEWGEENTEAFF
NA	TRBV2	many	TRBJ2-7	TGTGCCAGCAGCCCGGGACTTTTTCCCTACGAGCAGTACTTC	CASSPGLFPYEQYF
TRBD1	TRBV9	NA	TRBJ2-7	TGTGCCAGCAGCGTGGGTCTCGGGACAGGGCTCTACGAGCAGTACTTC	CASSVGLGTGLYEQYF
TRBD1	TRBV2	once	TRBJ1-2	TGTGCCAGCGTCAGACAGGGGATGGGCTATGGCTACACCTTC	CASVRQGMGYGYTF
TRBD2	TRBV13	NA	TRBJ2-7	TGTGCCAGCAGCCACGGAAGGCTCCAAGAGCGGGAGGAGGCCTACGAGCAGTACTTC	CASSHGRLQEREEAYEQYF
NA	TRBV2	once	TRBJ2-3	TGTGCCAGCAGTGACGAGAGAACTAGCACAGATACGCAGTATTTT	CASSDERTSTDTQYF
NA	TRBV7-9	NA	TRBJ2-3	TGTGCCAGCAGCTTAGCCGGGGTGGATACGCAGTATTTT	CASSLAGVDTQYF
NA	TRBV7-2	NA	TRBJ2-7	TGTGCCAGCAGCTTTGTTGGAAAGTACGAGCAGTACTTC	CASSFVGKYEQYF
TRBD1	TRBV18	NA	TRBJ1-2	TGTGCCAGCTCAGACGACAGGGCTGGCTACACCTTC	CASSDDRAGYTF
NA	TRBV4-1	few	TRBJ1-1	TGCGCCAGCAGACAAACAGGATTGAACACTGAAGCTTTCTTT	CASRQTGLNTEAFF
NA	TRBV5-1	NA	TRBJ2-2	TGCGCCAGCAGGGGACATTTGAACACCGGGGAGCTGTTTTTT	CASRGHLNTGELFF
TRBD1	TRBV2	NA	TRBJ2-7	TGTGCCAGCACCCCGGGACAGGGTTCCTACGAGCAGTACTTC	CASTPGQGSYEQYF
TRBD1	TRBV9	NA	TRBJ1-2	TGTGCCAGCAGCCGGGACAGGGAGAGCTATGGCTACACCTTC	CASSRDRESYGYTF
TRBD1	TRBV5-6	NA	TRBJ1-2	TGTGCCAGCAGCCTATGGGGGACAGGGGATTCCTATGGCTACACCTTC	CASSLWGTGDSYGYTF
NA	TRBV5-1	NA	TRBJ2-7	TGCGCCAGCAGCTTGGCCTCAGGGTCTACCTACGAGCAGTACTTC	CASSLASGSTYEQYF
NA	TRBV6-1	NA	TRBJ2-7	TGTGCCAGCAGTGACTTGGGGTTCTACGAGCAGTACTTC	CASSDLGFYEQYF
TRBD1	TRBV5-4	NA	TRBJ1-1	TGTGCCAGCAGCCTGATGACAGGGAGTTCGCACACTGAAGCTTTCTTT	CASSLMTGSSHTEAFF
TRBD1	TRBV20-1	NA	TRBJ2-7	TGCAGTGTTCAGGGGGCCTACGAGCAGTACTTC	CSVQGAYEQYF
TRBD1	TRBV7-9	NA	TRBJ1-1	TGTGCCAGCAGCCAAGGACAGGGAGTTTGGACTGAAGCTTTCTTT	CASSQGQGVWTEAFF
TRBD1	TRBV5-4	NA	TRBJ2-1	TGTGCCAGCAGCCACGGACAGGCTGGGGGAAAGATGAATGAGCAGTTCTTC	CASSHGQAGGKMNEQFF
NA	TRBV11-2	NA	TRBJ1-1	TGTGCCAGCAGCTTATCCAGATCGGGGGATACTGAAGCTTTCTTT	CASSLSRSGDTEAFF
TRBD1	TRBV28	NA	TRBJ1-2	TGTGCCAGCAGTGGGACAGGCGGCGGATCAGGCTATGGCTACACCTTC	CASSGTGGGSGYGYTF